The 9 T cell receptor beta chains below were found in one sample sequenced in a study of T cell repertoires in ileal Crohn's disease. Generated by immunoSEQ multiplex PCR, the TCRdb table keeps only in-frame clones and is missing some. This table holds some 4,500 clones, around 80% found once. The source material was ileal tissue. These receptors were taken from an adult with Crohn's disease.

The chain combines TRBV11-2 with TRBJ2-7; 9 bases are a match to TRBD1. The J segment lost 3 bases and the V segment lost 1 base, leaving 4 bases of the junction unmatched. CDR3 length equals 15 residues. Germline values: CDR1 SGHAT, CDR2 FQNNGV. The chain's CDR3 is CASSLAPDRGYEQYF. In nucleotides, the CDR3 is TGTGCCAGCAGCTTAGCCCCGGACAGGGGCTACGAGCAGTACTTC.

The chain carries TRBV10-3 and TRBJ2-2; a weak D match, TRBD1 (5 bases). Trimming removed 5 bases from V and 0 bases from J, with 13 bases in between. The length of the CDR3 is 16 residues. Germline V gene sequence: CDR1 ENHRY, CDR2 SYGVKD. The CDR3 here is CAISQSGRANTGELFF. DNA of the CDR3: TGTGCCATCAGTCAATCCGGCAGGGCGAACACCGGGGAGCTGTTTTTT.

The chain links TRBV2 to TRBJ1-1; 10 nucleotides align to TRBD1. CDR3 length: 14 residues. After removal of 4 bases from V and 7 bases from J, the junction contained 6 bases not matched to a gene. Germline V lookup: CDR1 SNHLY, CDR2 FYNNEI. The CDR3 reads CASSGGTGEGEAFF. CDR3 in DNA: TGTGCCAGCAGTGGGGGGACAGGGGAAGGTGAAGCTTTCTTT.

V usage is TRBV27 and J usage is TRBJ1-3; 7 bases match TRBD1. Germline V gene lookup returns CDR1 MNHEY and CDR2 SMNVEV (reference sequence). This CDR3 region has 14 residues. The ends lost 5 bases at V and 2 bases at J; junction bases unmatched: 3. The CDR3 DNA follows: TGTGCCAGCAGTGACAGGGTCCCTGGAAACACCATATATTTT. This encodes CASSDRVPGNTIYF.

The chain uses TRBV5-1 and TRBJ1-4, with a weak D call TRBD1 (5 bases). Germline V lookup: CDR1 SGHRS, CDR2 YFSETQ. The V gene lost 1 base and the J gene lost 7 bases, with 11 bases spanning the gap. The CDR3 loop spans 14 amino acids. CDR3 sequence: CASSLTGLVEKLFF. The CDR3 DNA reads TGCGCCAGCAGCTTGACGGGACTCGTTGAAAAACTGTTTTTT.

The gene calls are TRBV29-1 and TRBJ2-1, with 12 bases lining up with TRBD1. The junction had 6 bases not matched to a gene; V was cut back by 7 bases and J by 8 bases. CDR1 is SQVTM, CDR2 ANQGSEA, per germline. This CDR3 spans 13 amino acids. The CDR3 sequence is CSAPGQGAYEQFF. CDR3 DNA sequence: TGCAGCGCACCGGGACAGGGGGCCTATGAGCAGTTCTTC.

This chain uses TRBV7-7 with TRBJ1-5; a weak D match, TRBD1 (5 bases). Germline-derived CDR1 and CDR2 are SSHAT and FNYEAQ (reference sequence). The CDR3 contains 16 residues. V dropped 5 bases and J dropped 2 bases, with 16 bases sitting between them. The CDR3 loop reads CASSTPRRGGNQPQHF. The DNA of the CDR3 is TGTGCCAGCAGCACTCCAAGACGGGGGGGCAATCAGCCCCAGCATTTT.

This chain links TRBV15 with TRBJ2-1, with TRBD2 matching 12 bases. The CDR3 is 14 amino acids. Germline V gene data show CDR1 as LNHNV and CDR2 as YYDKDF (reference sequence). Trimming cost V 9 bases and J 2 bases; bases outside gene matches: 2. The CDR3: CATRTSGAYNEQFF. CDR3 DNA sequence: TGTGCCACTCGGACTAGCGGGGCCTACAATGAGCAGTTCTTC.

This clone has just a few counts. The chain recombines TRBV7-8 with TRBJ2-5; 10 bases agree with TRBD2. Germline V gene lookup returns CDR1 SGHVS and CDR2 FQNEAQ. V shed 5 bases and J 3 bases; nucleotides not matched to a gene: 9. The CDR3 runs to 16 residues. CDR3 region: CASSAGTSAGEETQYF. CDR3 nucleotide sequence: TGTGCCAGCAGCGCCGGGACTAGCGCTGGAGAAGAGACCCAGTACTTC.